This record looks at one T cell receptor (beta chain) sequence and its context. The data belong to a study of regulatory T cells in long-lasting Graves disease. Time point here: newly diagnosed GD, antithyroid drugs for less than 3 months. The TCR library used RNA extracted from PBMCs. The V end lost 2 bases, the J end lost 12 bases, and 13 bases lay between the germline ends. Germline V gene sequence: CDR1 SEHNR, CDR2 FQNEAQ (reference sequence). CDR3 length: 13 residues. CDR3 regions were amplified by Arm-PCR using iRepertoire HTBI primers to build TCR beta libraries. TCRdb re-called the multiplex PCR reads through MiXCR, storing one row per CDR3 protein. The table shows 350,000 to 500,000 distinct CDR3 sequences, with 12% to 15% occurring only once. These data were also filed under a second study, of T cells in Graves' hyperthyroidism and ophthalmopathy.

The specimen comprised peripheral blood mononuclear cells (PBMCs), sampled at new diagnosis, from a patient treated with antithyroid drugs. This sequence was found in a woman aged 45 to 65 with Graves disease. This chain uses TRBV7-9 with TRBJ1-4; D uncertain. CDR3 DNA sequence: TGTGCCAGCAGCTTAACCCACGCGCATGAACTGTTTTTT. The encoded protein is CASSLTHAHELFF.